This T cell receptor beta chain comes out of a study of neurological immune-mediated disorders. The cDNA came from 5'RACE with 10-nucleotide random UMIs. TCRdb processed the 5' RACE reads anew with MiXCR; each CDR3 protein has one entry. The repertoire includes roughly 32,000 distinct CDR3 sequences, less than 6% of them detected once, and approximately 2.1% sits in the top ten. CDR1 and CDR2 (germline): SEHNR, FQNEAQ (reference sequence). CDR3 length: 13 residues. Trimming removed 6 bases from V and 5 bases from J, with 13 bases in between. Many counts were recorded for this clonotype. Its antigen is currently unknown. Study-wide findings and caveats: None of the CDR3 amino acid sequences of expanded clones were shared across subjects, and this suggested private repertoires in all groups.

The sorted libraries were made from approximately 960,000 CD4+ or CD8+ T cells. The V gene is TRBV7-9, the J gene TRBJ2-5; TRBD2 is a possible D gene (6 bases). Sequencing was done on a sample of CD4+ T cells from blood. The sequence derives from a woman aged 50 to 65 in good health. The CDR3 sequence: CASRGGVRETQYF. CDR3 bases: TGTGCCAGCAGGGGGGGAGTCCGGGAGACCCAGTACTTC.